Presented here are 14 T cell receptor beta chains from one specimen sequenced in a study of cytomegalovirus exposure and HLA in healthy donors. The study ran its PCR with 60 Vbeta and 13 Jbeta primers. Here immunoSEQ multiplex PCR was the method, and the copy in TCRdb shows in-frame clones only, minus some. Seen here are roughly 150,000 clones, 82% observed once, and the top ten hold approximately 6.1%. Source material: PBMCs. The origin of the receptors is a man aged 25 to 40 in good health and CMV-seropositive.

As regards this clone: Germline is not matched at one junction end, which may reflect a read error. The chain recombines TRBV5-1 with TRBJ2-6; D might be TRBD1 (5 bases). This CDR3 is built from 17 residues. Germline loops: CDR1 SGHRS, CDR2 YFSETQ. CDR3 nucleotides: TGCGCCAGCAGCTTAGGACCAGCAGACTCTGGGGCCAACGGCCTGACTTTC. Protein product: CASSLGPADSGANGLTF.

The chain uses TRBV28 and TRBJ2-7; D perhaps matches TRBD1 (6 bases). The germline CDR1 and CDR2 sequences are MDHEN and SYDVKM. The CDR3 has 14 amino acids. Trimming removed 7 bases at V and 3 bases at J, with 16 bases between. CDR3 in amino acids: CASILLQGYYEQYF. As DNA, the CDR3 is TGTGCCAGCATCCTTTTACAGGGTTACTACGAGCAGTACTTC.

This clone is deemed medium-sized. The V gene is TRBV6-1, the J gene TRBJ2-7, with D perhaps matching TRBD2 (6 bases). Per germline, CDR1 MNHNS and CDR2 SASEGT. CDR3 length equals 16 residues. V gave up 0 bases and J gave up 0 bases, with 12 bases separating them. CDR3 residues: CASSEAGLAPSYEQYF. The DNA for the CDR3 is TGTGCCAGCAGTGAAGCGGGGCTAGCGCCCTCCTACGAGCAGTACTTC.

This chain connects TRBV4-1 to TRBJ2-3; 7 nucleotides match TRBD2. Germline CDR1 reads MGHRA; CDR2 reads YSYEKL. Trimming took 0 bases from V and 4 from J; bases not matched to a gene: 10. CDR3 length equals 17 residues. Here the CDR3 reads CASSQDWPSGNPDTQYF. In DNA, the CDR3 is TGCGCCAGCAGCCAAGATTGGCCTAGCGGCAACCCAGATACGCAGTATTTT.

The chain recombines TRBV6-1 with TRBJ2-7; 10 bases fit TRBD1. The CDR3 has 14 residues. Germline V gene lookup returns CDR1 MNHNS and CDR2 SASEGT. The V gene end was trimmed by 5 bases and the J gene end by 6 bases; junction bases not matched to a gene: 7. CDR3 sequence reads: CASSKRTGGGEQYF. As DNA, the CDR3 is TGTGCCAGCAGTAAGCGGACAGGGGGGGGCGAGCAGTACTTC.

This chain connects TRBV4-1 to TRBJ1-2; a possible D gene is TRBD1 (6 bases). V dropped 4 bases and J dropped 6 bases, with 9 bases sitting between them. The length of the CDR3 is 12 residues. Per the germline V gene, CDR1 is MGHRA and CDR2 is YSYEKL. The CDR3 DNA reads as TGCGCCAGCAGCCGGAACAGGGATGGCTACACCTTC. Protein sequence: CASSRNRDGYTF.

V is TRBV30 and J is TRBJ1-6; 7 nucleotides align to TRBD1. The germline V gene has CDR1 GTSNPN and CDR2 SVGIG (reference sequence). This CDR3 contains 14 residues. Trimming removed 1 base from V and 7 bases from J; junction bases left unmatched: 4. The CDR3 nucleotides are TGTGCCTGGAGTGCCGGGACAGTCAATTCACCCCTCCACTTT. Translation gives CAWSAGTVNSPLHF.

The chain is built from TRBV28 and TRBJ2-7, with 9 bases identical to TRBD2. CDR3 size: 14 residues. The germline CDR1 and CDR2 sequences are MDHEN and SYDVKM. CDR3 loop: CAVAQREASYEQYF. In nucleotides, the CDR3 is TGTGCAGTGGCCCAGCGGGAGGCCTCCTACGAGCAGTACTTC.

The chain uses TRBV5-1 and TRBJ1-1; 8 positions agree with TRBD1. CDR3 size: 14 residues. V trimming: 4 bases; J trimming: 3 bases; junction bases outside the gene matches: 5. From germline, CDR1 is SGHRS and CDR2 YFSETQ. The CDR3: CASSTQTGDTEAFF. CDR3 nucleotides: TGCGCCAGCAGCACGCAGACAGGGGACACTGAAGCTTTCTTT.

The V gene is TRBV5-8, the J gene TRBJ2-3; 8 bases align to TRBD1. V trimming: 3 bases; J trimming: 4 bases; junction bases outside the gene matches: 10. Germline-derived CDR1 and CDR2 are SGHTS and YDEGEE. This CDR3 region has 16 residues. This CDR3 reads CASSSSDRVISDTQYF. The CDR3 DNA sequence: TGTGCCAGCAGCTCTTCGGACAGGGTGATATCAGATACGCAGTATTTT. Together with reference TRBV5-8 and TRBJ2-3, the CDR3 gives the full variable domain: EAGVTQSPTHLIKTRGQQATLRCSPISGHTSVYWYQQALGLGLQFLLWYDEGEERNRGNFPPRFSGRQFPNYSSELNVNALELEDSALYLCASSSSDRVISDTQYFGPGTRLTVL.

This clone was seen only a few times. CDR3 coding DNA: TGTGCCAGCACGGGAGGGACAGGGAGAATCAATGAGCAGTTCTTC. It translates to CASTGGTGRINEQFF. The chain joins TRBV25-1 to TRBJ2-1; possible D gene TRBD1, 9 bases. V was clipped by 7 bases and J by 6 bases, with 19 bases between them. CDR3 length: 15 residues. Looked up from germline, CDR1 is MGHDK and CDR2 is SYGVNS.

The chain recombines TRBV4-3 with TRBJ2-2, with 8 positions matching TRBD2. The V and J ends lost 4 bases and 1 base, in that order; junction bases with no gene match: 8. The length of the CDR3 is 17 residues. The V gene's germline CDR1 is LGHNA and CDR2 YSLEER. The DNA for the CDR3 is TGCGCCAGCAGCCTGCCCGCGGGGGGTGGGAACACCGGGGAGCTGTTTTTT. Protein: CASSLPAGGGNTGELFF.

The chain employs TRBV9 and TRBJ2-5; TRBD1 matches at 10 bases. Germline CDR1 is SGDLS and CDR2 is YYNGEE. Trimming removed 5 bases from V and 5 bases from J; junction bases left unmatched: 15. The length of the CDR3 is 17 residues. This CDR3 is CASSVAGQGFLRETQYF. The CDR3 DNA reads TGTGCCAGCAGTGTTGCGGGACAGGGGTTTTTACGGGAGACCCAGTACTTC.

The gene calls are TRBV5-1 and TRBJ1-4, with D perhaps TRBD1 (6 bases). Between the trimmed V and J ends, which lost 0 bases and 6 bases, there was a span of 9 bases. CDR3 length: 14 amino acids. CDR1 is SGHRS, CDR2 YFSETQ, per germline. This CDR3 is CASSLAGTYEKLFF. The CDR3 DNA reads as TGCGCCAGCAGCTTGGCAGGGACATATGAAAAACTGTTTTTT.